Following are 15 T cell receptor beta chains from one sample sequenced in a study of CD8 T cells in ankylosing spondylitis. Notes on the study in general: A motif in TCR beta, a set of eight or nine highly homologous variants, appeared characteristic of ankylosing spondylitis blood.

These receptors' targets are unknown. TCRdb redid the calling of the 5' RACE reads with MiXCR, one entry per CDR3 protein. The sample shows 400,000 or so distinct CDR3 sequences, 25% to 30% of them seen only once. Sequenced material: blood, either unsorted or a sorted T cell fraction (not recorded which). The source of these receptors is a male donor with ankylosing spondylitis.

The chain employs TRBV27 and TRBJ1-5; no reliable D call. From germline, CDR1 is MNHEY and CDR2 SMNVEV (reference sequence). The CDR3 is 13 residues long. Trimming removed 2 bases at V and 6 bases at J, with 8 bases between. As DNA, the CDR3 is TGTGCCAGCAGTTTAAATCTCCGTCAGCCCCAGCATTTT. Encoded protein: CASSLNLRQPQHF.

The chain links TRBV20-1 to TRBJ2-1, with 10 bases lining up with TRBD1. V lost 4 bases and J lost 7; bases outside the gene matches: 7. Germline V gene sequence: CDR1 DFQATT, CDR2 SNEGSKA (reference sequence). The CDR3 spans 14 residues. The DNA for the CDR3 is TGCAGTGCTACCCCCGGGACAGGGGCAAATGAGCAGTTCTTC. Its protein is CSATPGTGANEQFF.

This chain connects TRBV12-3 or TRBV12-4 to TRBJ2-1; unclear D gene. Trimming left V 4 bases short and J 0 bases short, with 13 bases between. The CDR3 has 16 residues. The CDR3 sequence is CASSSPVGRSYNEQFF. CDR3 in DNA: TGTGCCAGCAGTTCCCCTGTGGGCCGCTCCTACAATGAGCAGTTCTTC.

The J gene is TRBJ1-2, the V gene TRBV5-5, with D unclear. CDR1 is SGHKS, CDR2 YYEKEE, per germline (reference sequence). The CDR3 spans 12 residues. Trimming stripped 2 bases from V and 4 bases from J, with 6 bases between. The CDR3 nucleotides are TGTGCCAGCAGCTTTTTTTCCTATGGCTACACCTTC. Residues: CASSFFSYGYTF.

DNA for the CDR3: TGCGCCAGTCGACTAGATATACAAGAGACCCAGTACTTC. It yields the protein CASRLDIQETQYF. The chain joins TRBV5-1 to TRBJ2-5; D might be TRBD2 (6 bases). Germline CDR1 and CDR2: SGHRS and YFSETQ. This CDR3 is built from 13 residues. Trimming pared 8 bases from V and 2 bases from J, leaving 13 bases between.

J is TRBJ2-5 and V is TRBV20-1; the D is unclear. V shed 0 bases and J shed 5 bases, with 13 bases lying between them. The CDR3 spans 14 residues. Per the germline V gene, CDR1 is DFQATT and CDR2 is SNEGSKA (reference sequence). CDR3 DNA sequence: TGCAGTGCTAGAGATACCATCCCCATGGAGACCCAGTACTTC. This gives the protein CSARDTIPMETQYF.

This clonotype was counted between two and nine times. The chain carries TRBV15 and TRBJ2-5, with 9 bases matching TRBD2. V shed 0 bases and J 5 bases; nucleotides not matched to a gene: 7. The germline V gene has CDR1 LNHNV and CDR2 YYDKDF (reference sequence). This CDR3 comprises 16 residues. The CDR3 reads CATSRDRTSDMETQYF. In nucleotides, the CDR3 is TGTGCCACCAGCAGAGATCGGACTAGCGATATGGAGACCCAGTACTTC.

This clonotype was detected a few times. CDR3 residues: CASSEGGVRNQPQHF. Written as DNA, the CDR3 is TGTGCCAGCAGTGAAGGCGGGGTTCGCAATCAGCCCCAGCATTTT. The chain is built from TRBV2 and TRBJ1-5, with unresolved D. The CDR3 sequence is 15 residues long. V lost 1 base and J 2 bases, leaving 9 bases between the germline ends. Germline assignment: CDR1 SNHLY and CDR2 FYNNEI.

This clonotype has just a few counts. This sequence joins TRBV7-9 and TRBJ2-1, with TRBD1 matching 7 bases. From germline, CDR1 is SEHNR and CDR2 FQNEAQ (reference sequence). The CDR3 has 16 residues. V lost 6 bases to trimming and J lost 6 bases; unmatched junction nucleotides: 14. Here the CDR3 DNA reads TGTGCCAGCAGGGATAACCTGGGACAGACCTTCAATGAGCAGTTCTTC. It translates to CASRDNLGQTFNEQFF.

The chain has TRBV20-1 and TRBJ2-3; 9 bases line up with TRBD1. CDR1 and CDR2 from the germline V gene are DFQATT and SNEGSKA (reference sequence). The CDR3 has 16 residues. J gave up 5 bases and V 5 bases, and 14 bases lay outside the gene matches. The CDR3 region has the DNA TGCAGTGCTCTTGACGTTTGGGACAGGGATTTAGATACGCAGTATTTT. It yields the protein CSALDVWDRDLDTQYF.

This clonotype showed up just a few times. A read error may produce the germline difference seen at one junction end. The chain links TRBV27 to TRBJ1-6, with a weak D call TRBD1 (5 bases). This CDR3 is built from 17 residues. Germline V CDR1 and CDR2: MNHEY, SMNVEV (reference sequence). The CDR3 nucleotides read TGTGCCAGCAGTTTAGGCCTAAAGCCAGGAGGGGATTCGCCCCTCCACTTT. It encodes CASSLGLKPGGDSPLHF.

This rearrangement joins TRBV20-1 to TRBJ2-6; TRBD1 is a possible D gene (6 bases). Trimming took off 6 bases at V and 1 base at J, with 10 bases between the two ends. The CDR3 spans 14 residues. CDR1 and CDR2 (germline): DFQATT, SNEGSKA (reference sequence). The CDR3 here is CSARGQSGANVLTF. The CDR3 DNA reads as TGCAGTGCCCGCGGACAGTCTGGGGCCAACGTCCTGACTTTC.

This clonotype was seen more than once but under ten times. CDR3 region: CASSEALVGDTQYF. The CDR3, as DNA: TGTGCCAGCAGTGAAGCATTAGTTGGAGATACGCAGTATTTT. V is TRBV6-1 and J is TRBJ2-3; no clear D gene. The CDR3 sequence is 14 residues long. V lost 0 bases and J lost 5, with 9 bases in between. Germline assignment: CDR1 MNHNS and CDR2 SASEGT.

This chain links TRBV20-1 with TRBJ1-3; D uncertain. Germline V gene sequence: CDR1 DFQATT, CDR2 SNEGSKA (reference sequence). Trimming stripped 2 bases from V and 2 bases from J, with 13 bases between. CDR3 size: 15 residues. The CDR3 loop is CSARPPGRAGNTIYF. The CDR3 DNA reads TGCAGTGCTAGACCCCCCGGAAGGGCTGGAAACACCATATATTTT.

Ten or more counts support this clonotype. The V gene is TRBV5-6, the J gene TRBJ2-1; a weak D match, TRBD1 (5 bases). The CDR3 loop spans 14 amino acids. Deletions cut 0 bases from V and 4 bases from J, with 8 bases between. Per the germline V gene, CDR1 is SGHDT and CDR2 is YYEEEE. CDR3 bases: TGTGCCAGCAGCTTGGGACAGCTGTACAATGAGCAGTTCTTC. Protein: CASSLGQLYNEQFF.